The rows below give T cell receptor beta chains drawn from one sample of a study of PD-1 blockade in classical Hodgkin lymphoma. Method: immunoSEQ multiplex PCR; TCRdb's copy keeps in-frame clones and lacks some. The sample holds around 50,000 clones, roughly 89% seen once. The sequences come from peripheral blood mononuclear cells (PBMCs), collected before the fourth cycle of nivolumab. The receptors were gathered from a human donor with classical Hodgkin lymphoma. CDR3s include the opening cysteine and the closing phenylalanine or tryptophan. Fields, in order: J gene, clone size, D gene, V gene, CDR3 DNA, CDR3 protein. A D gene is named only where the DNA matches it firmly. Where a row states a size, it is once, few, many or the class of an expanded clone; other rows omit it.

J: TRBJ2-1; size: NA; D: TRBD2; V: TRBV6-6; DNA: TGTGCCAGCAACCTAGCGGGGGCGGCCCTGGATGAGCAGTTCTTC; CDR3: CASNLAGAALDEQFF
J: TRBJ1-5; size: NA; D: NA; V: TRBV2; DNA: TGTGCCAGCAGTGGTCGGGGAGATGGCAATCAGCCCCAGCATTTT; CDR3: CASSGRGDGNQPQHF
J: TRBJ2-7; size: NA; D: NA; V: TRBV10-1; DNA: TGCGCCAGCAGTGACAGAAGTTCCTACGAGCAGTACTTC; CDR3: CASSDRSSYEQYF
J: TRBJ2-7; size: NA; D: TRBD2; V: TRBV30; DNA: TGTGCCTGGAGCAAAGCGGGAGGGGAGCAGTACTTC; CDR3: CAWSKAGGEQYF
J: TRBJ1-5; size: NA; D: NA; V: TRBV30; DNA: TGTGCCTGGAGTGTACGGTGGGAAGGTAGGAATCAGCCCCAGCATTTT; CDR3: CAWSVRWEGRNQPQHF
J: TRBJ2-3; size: NA; D: TRBD1; V: TRBV7-6; DNA: TGTGCCAGCAGCCCGAGGACAGGGGGCACAGATACGCAGTATTTT; CDR3: CASSPRTGGTDTQYF
J: TRBJ2-2; size: NA; D: TRBD1; V: TRBV19; DNA: TGTGCCAGTACCCCCTCGAAGACAGGGTACACCGGGGAGCTGTTTTTT; CDR3: CASTPSKTGYTGELFF
J: TRBJ1-2; size: NA; D: NA; V: TRBV6-5; DNA: TGTGCCAGCAGTTTCTTAGCTAACTATGGCTACACCTTC; CDR3: CASSFLANYGYTF
J: TRBJ2-1; size: NA; D: TRBD2; V: TRBV5-8; DNA: TGTGCCAGCAGCCCGAGGACTAGTGTTGGCAATGAGCAGTTCTTC; CDR3: CASSPRTSVGNEQFF
J: TRBJ1-2; size: NA; D: NA; V: TRBV27; DNA: TGTGCCAGCAGGCCAGTAACAGAAAATGGCTACACCTTC; CDR3: CASRPVTENGYTF
J: TRBJ1-5; size: NA; D: NA; V: TRBV19; DNA: TGTGCCAGTACCCCATCAGACATTAGCAATCAGCCCCAGCATTTT; CDR3: CASTPSDISNQPQHF
J: TRBJ2-6; size: NA; D: NA; V: TRBV11-3; DNA: TGTGCCAGCAGTCGACAGTCGGCCCTCTCTGGGGCCAACGTCCTGACTTTC; CDR3: CASSRQSALSGANVLTF
J: TRBJ2-5; size: NA; D: NA; V: TRBV20-1; DNA: TGCAGTGCTAGTACCCAGGAGACCCAGTACTTC; CDR3: CSASTQETQYF
J: TRBJ2-7; size: NA; D: TRBD1; V: TRBV27; DNA: TGTGCCAGCAGTCGAGGACAGGTCCAGTACTTC; CDR3: CASSRGQVQYF
J: TRBJ2-7; size: NA; D: TRBD2; V: TRBV7-2; DNA: TGTGCCAGCAGCTTAGGGTATGCTAGCGGGATTCACGAGCAGTACTTC; CDR3: CASSLGYASGIHEQYF
J: TRBJ1-6; size: NA; D: NA; V: TRBV27; DNA: TGTGCCAGCAGTTTACGGGTATTGGGGTCGTATTCACCCCTCCACTTT; CDR3: CASSLRVLGSYSPLHF
J: TRBJ1-1; size: NA; D: NA; V: TRBV5-1; DNA: TGCGCCAGCAGCTTGGAAGGGCAGTCTCAAGCTTTCTTT; CDR3: CASSLEGQSQAFF
J: TRBJ1-5; size: NA; D: NA; V: TRBV29-1; DNA: TGCAGCGTTGGCACCCCCAATCAGCCCCAGCATTTT; CDR3: CSVGTPNQPQHF
J: TRBJ2-7; size: NA; D: TRBD2; V: TRBV5-6; DNA: TGTGCCAGCAGCTTGGGTGGACTAGCGGGAGGGCCCCACGAGCAGTACTTC; CDR3: CASSLGGLAGGPHEQYF
J: TRBJ2-1; size: NA; D: NA; V: TRBV6-5; DNA: TGTGCCAGCAGTTACTCGACTACCAATGAGCAGTTCTTC; CDR3: CASSYSTTNEQFF
J: TRBJ2-2; size: NA; D: TRBD2; V: TRBV13; DNA: TGTGCCAGCAGCTCCGTATGGGAGGGCAGGACCGGGGAGCTGTTTTTT; CDR3: CASSSVWEGRTGELFF
J: TRBJ1-5; size: NA; D: NA; V: TRBV12-2; DNA: TGTGCAAGTCGCCCCACCCGTGTATTGGACAGGGGGCCTCAGCCCCAGCATTTT; CDR3: CASRPTRVLDRGPQPQHF
J: TRBJ2-7; size: NA; D: NA; V: TRBV6-1; DNA: TGTGCCAGCAGTGCAGAATCTGGCTTCCCCTACGAGCAGTACTTC; CDR3: CASSAESGFPYEQYF
J: TRBJ2-2; size: NA; D: NA; V: TRBV21-1; DNA: TGTGCCAGCAGCTACGGGGCGGGAGGTCGCGCGAAGGGGGAGCTGTTTTTT; CDR3: CASSYGAGGRAKGELFF
J: TRBJ1-2; size: NA; D: NA; V: TRBV5-1; DNA: TGCGCCAGCAGCTTGGTCGGGGAAAATGGCTACACCTTC; CDR3: CASSLVGENGYTF
J: TRBJ1-1; size: once; D: NA; V: TRBV7-6; DNA: TGTGCCAGCAGCTTTATTGTGAACACTGAAGCTTTCTTT; CDR3: CASSFIVNTEAFF
J: TRBJ2-2; size: NA; D: NA; V: TRBV11-1; DNA: TGTGCCAGCAGTTCTCGATTAGAAGGGGAGTACATCGGGGAGCTGTTTTTT; CDR3: CASSSRLEGEYIGELFF
J: TRBJ1-5; size: NA; D: TRBD1; V: TRBV28; DNA: TGTGCCAGCAGTCGCCACAGGGGAAACCCTGGGCCCCAGCATTTT; CDR3: CASSRHRGNPGPQHF
J: TRBJ2-7; size: NA; D: TRBD2; V: TRBV5-1; DNA: TGCGCCAGCAGCTACGGGACTAGCGCATCCTACGAGCAGTACTTC; CDR3: CASSYGTSASYEQYF
J: TRBJ1-5; size: NA; D: NA; V: TRBV5-1; DNA: TGCGCCAGCAGCTTGGGGGACAACAATCAGCCCCAGCATTTT; CDR3: CASSLGDNNQPQHF
J: TRBJ2-2; size: NA; D: TRBD2; V: TRBV19; DNA: TGTGCCAGTAGTATACCAGCGGGAGCGGGGAACACCGGGGAGCTGTTTTTT; CDR3: CASSIPAGAGNTGELFF
J: TRBJ1-1; size: NA; D: NA; V: TRBV11-3; DNA: TGTGCCAGCAGCTCCCCCCGGGTCACATTCGAACAAGCTTTCTTT; CDR3: CASSSPRVTFEQAFF
J: TRBJ1-5; size: NA; D: TRBD1; V: TRBV19; DNA: TGTGCCAGTAGTATTCTCGGACAGGGAATTATACCTCAGCCCCAGCATTTT; CDR3: CASSILGQGIIPQPQHF